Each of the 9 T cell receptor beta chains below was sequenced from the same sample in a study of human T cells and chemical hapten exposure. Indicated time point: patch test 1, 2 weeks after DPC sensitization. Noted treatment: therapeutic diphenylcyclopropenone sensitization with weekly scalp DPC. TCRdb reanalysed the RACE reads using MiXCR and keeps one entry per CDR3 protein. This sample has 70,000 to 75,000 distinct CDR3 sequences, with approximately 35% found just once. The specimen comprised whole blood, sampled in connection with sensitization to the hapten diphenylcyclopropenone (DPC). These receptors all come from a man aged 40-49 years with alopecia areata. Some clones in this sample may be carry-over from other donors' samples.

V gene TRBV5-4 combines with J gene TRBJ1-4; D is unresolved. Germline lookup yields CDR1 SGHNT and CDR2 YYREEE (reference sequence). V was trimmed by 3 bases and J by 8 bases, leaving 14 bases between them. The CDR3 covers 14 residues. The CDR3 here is CASSSPKTGEKLFF. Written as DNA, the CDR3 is TGTGCCAGCAGCTCACCAAAGACGGGAGAAAAACTGTTTTTT.

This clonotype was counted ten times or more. This chain's CDR3 is CASSLFQGYTF. In nucleotides, the CDR3 is TGTGCCAGCAGTTTATTTCAGGGCTACACCTTC. This chain joins TRBV28 and TRBJ1-2; D unclear. Germline V gives CDR1 MDHEN, CDR2 SYDVKM. The V end was cut by 1 base, the J end by 8 bases, with 5 bases between. The CDR3 has 11 residues.

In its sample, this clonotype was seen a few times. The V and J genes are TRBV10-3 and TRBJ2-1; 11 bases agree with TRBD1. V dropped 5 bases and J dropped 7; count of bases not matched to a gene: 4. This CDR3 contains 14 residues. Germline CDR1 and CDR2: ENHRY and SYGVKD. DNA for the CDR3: TGTGCCATCAGTCCGGGACAGGGGGTAAATGAGCAGTTCTTC. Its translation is CAISPGQGVNEQFF.

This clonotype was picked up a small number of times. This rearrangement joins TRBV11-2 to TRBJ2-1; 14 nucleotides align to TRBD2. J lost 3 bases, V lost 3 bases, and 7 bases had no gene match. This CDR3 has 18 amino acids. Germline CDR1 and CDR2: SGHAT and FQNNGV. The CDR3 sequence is CASSFGTSGSRGYNEQFF. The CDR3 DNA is TGTGCCAGCAGCTTCGGGACTAGCGGGAGCAGGGGCTACAATGAGCAGTTCTTC.

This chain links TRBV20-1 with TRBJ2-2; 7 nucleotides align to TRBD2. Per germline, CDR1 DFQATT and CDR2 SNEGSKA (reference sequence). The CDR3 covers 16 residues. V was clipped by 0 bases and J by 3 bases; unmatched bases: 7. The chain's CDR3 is CSARDTGGGDTGELFF. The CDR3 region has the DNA TGCAGTGCTAGAGATACGGGAGGTGGCGACACCGGGGAGCTGTTTTTT.

The DNA for the CDR3 is TGTGCCAGCAACGGCGAGGACAGAGCCTACGAGCAGTACTTC. It encodes CASNGEDRAYEQYF. The V gene is TRBV6-1, the J gene TRBJ2-7; possible D gene TRBD1, 6 bases. Germline CDR1 is MNHNS and CDR2 is SASEGT. This CDR3 comprises 14 residues. V was shortened by 7 bases and J by 2 bases, with 15 bases between the two germline ends.

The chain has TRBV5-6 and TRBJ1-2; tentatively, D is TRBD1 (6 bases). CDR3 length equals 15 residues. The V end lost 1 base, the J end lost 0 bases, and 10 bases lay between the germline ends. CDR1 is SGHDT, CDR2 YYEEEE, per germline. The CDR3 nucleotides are TGTGCCAGCAGCTTGCTGGACAGTCCTAACTATGGCTACACCTTC. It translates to CASSLLDSPNYGYTF.

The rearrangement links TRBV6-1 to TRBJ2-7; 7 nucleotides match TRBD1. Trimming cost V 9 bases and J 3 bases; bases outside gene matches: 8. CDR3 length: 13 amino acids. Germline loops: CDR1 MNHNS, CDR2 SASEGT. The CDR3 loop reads CASTDRARYEQYF. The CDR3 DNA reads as TGTGCCAGTACCGACAGGGCCCGCTACGAGCAGTACTTC.

CDR3 region: CSRQGGGYTF. The CDR3 DNA sequence: TGCAGTCGACAGGGGGGCGGCTACACCTTC. This chain uses TRBV20-1 with TRBJ1-2; 9 nucleotides agree with TRBD1. The length of the CDR3 is 10 residues. V trimming: 8 bases; J trimming: 8 bases; junction bases outside the gene matches: 3. Germline lookup yields CDR1 DFQATT and CDR2 SNEGSKA (reference sequence).